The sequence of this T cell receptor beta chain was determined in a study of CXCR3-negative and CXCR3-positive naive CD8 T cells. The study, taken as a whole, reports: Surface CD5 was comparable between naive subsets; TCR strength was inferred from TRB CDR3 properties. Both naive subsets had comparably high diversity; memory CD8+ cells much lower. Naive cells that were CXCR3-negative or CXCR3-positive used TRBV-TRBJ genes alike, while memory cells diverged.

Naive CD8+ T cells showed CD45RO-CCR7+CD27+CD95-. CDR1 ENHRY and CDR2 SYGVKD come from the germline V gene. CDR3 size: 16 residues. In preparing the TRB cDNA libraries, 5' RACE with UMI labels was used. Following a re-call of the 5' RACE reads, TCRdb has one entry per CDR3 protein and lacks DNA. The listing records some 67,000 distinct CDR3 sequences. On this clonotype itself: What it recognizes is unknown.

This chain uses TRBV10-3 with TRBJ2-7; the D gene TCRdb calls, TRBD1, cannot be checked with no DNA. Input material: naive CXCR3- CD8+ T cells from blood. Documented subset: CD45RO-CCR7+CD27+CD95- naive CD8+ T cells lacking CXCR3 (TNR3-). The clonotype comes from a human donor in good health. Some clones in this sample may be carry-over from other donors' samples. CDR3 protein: CAISDPPGDKGDEQFF.